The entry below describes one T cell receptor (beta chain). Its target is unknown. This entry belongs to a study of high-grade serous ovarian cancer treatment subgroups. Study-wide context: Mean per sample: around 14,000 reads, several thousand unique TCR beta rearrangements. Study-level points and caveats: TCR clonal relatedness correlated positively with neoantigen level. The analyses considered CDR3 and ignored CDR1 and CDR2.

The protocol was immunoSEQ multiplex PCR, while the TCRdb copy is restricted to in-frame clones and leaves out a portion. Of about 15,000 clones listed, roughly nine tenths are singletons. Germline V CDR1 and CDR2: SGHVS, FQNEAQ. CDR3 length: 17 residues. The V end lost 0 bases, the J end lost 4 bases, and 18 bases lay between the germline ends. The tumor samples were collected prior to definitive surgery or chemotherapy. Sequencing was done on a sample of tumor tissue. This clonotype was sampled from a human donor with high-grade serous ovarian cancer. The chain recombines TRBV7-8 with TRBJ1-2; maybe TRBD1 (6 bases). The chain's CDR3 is CASSLAPPGHRSYGYTF. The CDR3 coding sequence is TGTGCCAGCAGCTTAGCGCCGCCGGGACACCGATCCTATGGCTACACCTTC.